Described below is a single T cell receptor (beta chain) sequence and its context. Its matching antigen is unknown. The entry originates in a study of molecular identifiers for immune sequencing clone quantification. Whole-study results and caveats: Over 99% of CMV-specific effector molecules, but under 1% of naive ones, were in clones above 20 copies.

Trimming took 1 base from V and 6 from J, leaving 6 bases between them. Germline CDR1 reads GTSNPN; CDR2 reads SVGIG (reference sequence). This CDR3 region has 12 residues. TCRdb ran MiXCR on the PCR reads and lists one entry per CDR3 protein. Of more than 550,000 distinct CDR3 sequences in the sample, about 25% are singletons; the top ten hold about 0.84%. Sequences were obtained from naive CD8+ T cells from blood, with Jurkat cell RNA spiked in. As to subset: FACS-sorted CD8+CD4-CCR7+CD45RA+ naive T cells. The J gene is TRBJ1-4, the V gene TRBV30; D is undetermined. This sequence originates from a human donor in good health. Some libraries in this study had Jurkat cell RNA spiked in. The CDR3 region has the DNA TGTGCCTGGAGTGAAAGGGATGAAAAACTGTTTTTT. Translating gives CAWSERDEKLFF.